This T cell receptor beta chain was captured in a study of blood T cells in healthy people across ages. Study-wide results and limits: For the donors, CMV status was unknown and possibly confounded expanded clonotype changes.

Trimming cost V 4 bases and J 0 bases; bases outside gene matches: 6. The germline CDR1 and CDR2 sequences are MNHNY and SVGAGI (reference sequence). The CDR3 has 17 amino acids. Remarks on this clonotype: Its specificity is not known.

A second PCR, run for roughly 7 to 12 cycles, used a sample-barcoded 5' primer plus a J-beta primer mix. Each single sample gave us at least 2.5 million CDR3-containing paired-end reads. MiXCR was run by TCRdb on the 5' RACE reads, yielding one entry per CDR3 protein. The sample contains hundreds of thousands of distinct CDR3 sequences, around 25% of which appear only once. The data also belong to a second study, concerning T cells of mothers and their children.

Sequencing was done on a sample of blood. The chain employs TRBV6-6 and TRBJ2-7, with 13 bases lining up with TRBD2. The source of this sequence is a boy aged 5-17 years in good health. The CDR3 DNA reads TGTGCCAGCAGTTCCCTGGGACTAGCGGGATTCTCCTACGAGCAGTACTTC. It specifies CASSSLGLAGFSYEQYF.